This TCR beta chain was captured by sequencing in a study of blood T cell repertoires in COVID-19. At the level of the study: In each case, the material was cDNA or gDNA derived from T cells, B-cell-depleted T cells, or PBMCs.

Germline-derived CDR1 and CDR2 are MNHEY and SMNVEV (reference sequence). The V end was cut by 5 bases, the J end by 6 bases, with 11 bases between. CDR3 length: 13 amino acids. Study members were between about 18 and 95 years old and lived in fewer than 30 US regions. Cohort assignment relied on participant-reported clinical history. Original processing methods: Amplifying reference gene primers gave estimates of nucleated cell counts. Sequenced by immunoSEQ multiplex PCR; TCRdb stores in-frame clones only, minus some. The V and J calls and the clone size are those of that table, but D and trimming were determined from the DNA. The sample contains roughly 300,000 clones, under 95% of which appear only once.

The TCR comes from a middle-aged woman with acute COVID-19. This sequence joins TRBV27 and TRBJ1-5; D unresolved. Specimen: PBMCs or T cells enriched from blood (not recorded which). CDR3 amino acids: CASSRQPRQPQHF. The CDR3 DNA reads TGTGCCAGCAGTAGACAACCCCGTCAGCCCCAGCATTTT.